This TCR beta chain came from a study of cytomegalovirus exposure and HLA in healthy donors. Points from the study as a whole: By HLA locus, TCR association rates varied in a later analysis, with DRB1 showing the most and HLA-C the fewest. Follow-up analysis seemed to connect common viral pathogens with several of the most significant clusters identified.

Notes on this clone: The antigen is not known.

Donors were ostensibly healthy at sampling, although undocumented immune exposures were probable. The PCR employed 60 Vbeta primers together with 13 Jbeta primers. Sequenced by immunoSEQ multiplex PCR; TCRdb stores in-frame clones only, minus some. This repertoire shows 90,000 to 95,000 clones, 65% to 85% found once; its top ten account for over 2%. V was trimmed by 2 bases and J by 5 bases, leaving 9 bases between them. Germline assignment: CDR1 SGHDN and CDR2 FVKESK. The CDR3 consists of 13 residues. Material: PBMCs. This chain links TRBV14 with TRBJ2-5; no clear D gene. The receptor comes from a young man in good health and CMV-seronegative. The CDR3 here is CASSQTSRETQYF. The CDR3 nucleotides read TGTGCCAGCAGCCAAACCTCCCGGGAGACCCAGTACTTC.